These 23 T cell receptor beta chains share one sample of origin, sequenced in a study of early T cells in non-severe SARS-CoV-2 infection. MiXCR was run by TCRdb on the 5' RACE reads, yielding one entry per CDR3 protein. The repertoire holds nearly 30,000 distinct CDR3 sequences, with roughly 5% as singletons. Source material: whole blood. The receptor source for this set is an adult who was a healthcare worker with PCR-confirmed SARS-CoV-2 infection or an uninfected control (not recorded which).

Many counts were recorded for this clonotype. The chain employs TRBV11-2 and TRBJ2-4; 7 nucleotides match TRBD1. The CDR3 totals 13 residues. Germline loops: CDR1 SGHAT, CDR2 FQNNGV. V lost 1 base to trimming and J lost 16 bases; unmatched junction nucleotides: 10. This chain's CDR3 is CASSLGLGDRVYF. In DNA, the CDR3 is TGTGCCAGCAGCTTAGGGTTGGGTGACAGGGTCTACTTC. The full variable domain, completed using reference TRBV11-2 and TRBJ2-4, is EAGVAQSPRYKIIEKRQSVAFWCNPISGHATLYWYQQILGQGPKLLIQFQNNGVVDDSQLPKDRFSAERLKGVDSTLKIQPAKLEDSAVYLCASSLGLGDRVYFGAGTRLSVL.

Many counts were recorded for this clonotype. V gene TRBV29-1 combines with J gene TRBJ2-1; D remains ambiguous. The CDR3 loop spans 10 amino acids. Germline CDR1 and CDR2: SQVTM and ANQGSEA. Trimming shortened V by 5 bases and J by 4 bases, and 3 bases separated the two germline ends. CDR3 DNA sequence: TGCAGCGTTTCGTACAATGAGCAGTTCTTC. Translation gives CSVSYNEQFF.

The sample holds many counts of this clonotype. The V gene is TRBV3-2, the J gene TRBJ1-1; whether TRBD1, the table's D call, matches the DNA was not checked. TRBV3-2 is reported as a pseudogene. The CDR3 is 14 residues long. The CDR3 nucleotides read TGTGCCAGCAGCCCAGGGGGCGGATTTACTGAAGCTTTCTTT. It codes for CASSPGGGFTEAFF.

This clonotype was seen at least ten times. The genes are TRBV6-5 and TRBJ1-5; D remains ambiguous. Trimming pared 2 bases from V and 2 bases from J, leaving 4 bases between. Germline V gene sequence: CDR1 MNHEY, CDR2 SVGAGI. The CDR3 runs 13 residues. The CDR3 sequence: CASSYGGNQPQHF. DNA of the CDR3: TGTGCCAGCAGTTACGGCGGCAATCAGCCCCAGCATTTT.

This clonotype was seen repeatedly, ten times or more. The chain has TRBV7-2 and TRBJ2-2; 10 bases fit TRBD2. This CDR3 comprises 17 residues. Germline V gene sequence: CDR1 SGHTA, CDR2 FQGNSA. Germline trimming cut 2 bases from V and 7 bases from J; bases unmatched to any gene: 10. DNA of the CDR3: TGTGCCAGCAGCTTACACAGACCGGGACTAGCGATCGGGGAGCTGTTTTTT. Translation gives CASSLHRPGLAIGELFF. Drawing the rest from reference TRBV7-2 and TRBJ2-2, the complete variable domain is GAGVSQSPSNKVTEKGKDVELRCDPISGHTALYWYRQSLGQGLEFLIYFQGNSAPDKSGLPSDRFSAERTGGSVSTLTIQRTQQEDSAVYLCASSLHRPGLAIGELFFGEGSRLTVL.

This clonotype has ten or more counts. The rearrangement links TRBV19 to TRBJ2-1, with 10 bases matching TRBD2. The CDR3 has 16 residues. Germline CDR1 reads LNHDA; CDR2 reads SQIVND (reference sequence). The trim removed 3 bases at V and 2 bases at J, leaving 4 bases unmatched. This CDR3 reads CASSILLAGTYNEQFF. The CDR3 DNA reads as TGTGCCAGTAGTATCTTACTAGCGGGAACCTACAATGAGCAGTTCTTC.

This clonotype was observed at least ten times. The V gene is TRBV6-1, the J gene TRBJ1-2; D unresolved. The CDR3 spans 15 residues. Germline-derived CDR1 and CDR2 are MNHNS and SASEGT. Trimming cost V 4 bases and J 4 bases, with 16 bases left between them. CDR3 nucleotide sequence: TGTGCCAGCAGTGCTTTAGGATCCGCAGGCTATGGCTACACCTTC. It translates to CASSALGSAGYGYTF.

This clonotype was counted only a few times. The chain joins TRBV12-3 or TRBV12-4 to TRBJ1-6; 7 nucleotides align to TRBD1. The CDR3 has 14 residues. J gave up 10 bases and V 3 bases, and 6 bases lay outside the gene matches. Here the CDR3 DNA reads TGTGCCAGCAGTTTGAACAGGGGCGGCTCACCCCTCCACTTT. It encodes CASSLNRGGSPLHF.

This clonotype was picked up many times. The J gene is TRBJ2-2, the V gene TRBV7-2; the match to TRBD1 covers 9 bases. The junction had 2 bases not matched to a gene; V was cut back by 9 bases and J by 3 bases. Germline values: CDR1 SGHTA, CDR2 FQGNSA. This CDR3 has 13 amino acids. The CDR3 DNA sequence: TGTGCCAGTAGGACAGGGGACACCGGGGAGCTGTTTTTT. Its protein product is CASRTGDTGELFF.

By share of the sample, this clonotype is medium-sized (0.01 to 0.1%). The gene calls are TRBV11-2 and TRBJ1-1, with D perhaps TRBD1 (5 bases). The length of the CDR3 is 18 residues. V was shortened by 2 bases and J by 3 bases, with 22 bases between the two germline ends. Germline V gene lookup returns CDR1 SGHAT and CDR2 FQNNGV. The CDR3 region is CASSLRSQGGLKHTEAFF. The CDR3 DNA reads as TGTGCCAGCAGCTTAAGAAGTCAGGGAGGCCTGAAGCACACTGAAGCTTTCTTT. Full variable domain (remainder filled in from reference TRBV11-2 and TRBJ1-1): EAGVAQSPRYKIIEKRQSVAFWCNPISGHATLYWYQQILGQGPKLLIQFQNNGVVDDSQLPKDRFSAERLKGVDSTLKIQPAKLEDSAVYLCASSLRSQGGLKHTEAFFGQGTRLTVV.

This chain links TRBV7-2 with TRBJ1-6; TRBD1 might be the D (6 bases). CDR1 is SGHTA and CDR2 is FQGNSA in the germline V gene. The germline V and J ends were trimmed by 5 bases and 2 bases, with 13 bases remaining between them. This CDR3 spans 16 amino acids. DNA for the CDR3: TGTGCCAGCAGCCCAAGACAGGCGACCTATAATTCACCCCTCCACTTT. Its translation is CASSPRQATYNSPLHF.

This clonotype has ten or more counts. This chain's CDR3 is CASSYSTDYGYTF. DNA of the CDR3: TGTGCCAGCAGTTACTCTACAGACTATGGCTACACCTTC. V and J are TRBV6-5 and TRBJ1-2; D is unclear. Trimming pared 0 bases from V and 3 bases from J, leaving 5 bases between. This CDR3 has 13 residues. Germline V CDR1 and CDR2: MNHEY, SVGAGI.

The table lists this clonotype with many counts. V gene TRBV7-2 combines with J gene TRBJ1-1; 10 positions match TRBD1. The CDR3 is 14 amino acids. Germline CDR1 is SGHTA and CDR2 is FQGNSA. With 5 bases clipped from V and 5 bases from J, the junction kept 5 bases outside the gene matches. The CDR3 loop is CASSRQGARTEAFF. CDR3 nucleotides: TGTGCCAGCAGCCGACAGGGGGCGCGAACTGAAGCTTTCTTT.

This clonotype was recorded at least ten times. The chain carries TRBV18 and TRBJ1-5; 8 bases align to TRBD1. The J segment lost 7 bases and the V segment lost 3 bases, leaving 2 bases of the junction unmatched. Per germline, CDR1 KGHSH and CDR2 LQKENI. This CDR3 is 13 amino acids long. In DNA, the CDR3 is TGTGCCAGCTCACCGGACAGGGACCAGCCCCAGCATTTT. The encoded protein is CASSPDRDQPQHF.

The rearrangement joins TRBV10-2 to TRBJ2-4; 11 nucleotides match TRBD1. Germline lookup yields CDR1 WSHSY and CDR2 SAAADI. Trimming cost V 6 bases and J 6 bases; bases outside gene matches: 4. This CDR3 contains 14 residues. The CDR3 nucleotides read TGCGCCAGCAGCCTAGGGACAGGGGGAAACATTCAGTACTTC. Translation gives CASSLGTGGNIQYF.

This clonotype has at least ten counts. The CDR3 nucleotides read TGTGCCAGCAGCTCAGGACAGGGAGGCCACGAGCAGTACTTC. Amino acid sequence: CASSSGQGGHEQYF. The chain is built from TRBV7-9 and TRBJ2-7, with TRBD1 matching 8 bases. The CDR3 runs 14 residues. Trimming took 4 bases from V and 5 from J; bases not matched to a gene: 7. The germline V gene has CDR1 SEHNR and CDR2 FQNEAQ (reference sequence).

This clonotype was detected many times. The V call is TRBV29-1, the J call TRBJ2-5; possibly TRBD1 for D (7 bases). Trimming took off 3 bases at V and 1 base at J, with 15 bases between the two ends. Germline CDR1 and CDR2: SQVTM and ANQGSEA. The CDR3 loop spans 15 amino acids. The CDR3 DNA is TGCAGCGTTGACACTGGCGGGACAGCCCAAGAGACCCAGTACTTC. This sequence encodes CSVDTGGTAQETQYF. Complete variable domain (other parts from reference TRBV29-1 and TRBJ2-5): SAVISQKPSRDICQRGTSLTIQCQVDSQVTMMFWYRQQPGQSLTLIATANQGSEATYESGFVIDKFPISRPNLTFSTLTVSNMSPEDSSIYLCSVDTGGTAQETQYFGPGTRLLVL.

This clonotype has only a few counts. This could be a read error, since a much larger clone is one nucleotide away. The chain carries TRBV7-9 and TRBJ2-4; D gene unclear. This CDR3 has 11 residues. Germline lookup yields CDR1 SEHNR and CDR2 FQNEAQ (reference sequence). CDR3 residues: CASSSYDIRYF. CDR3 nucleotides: TGTGCCAGCAGCAGTTATGACATTCGGTACTTC. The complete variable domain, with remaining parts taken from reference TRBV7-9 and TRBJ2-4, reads DTGVSQNPRHKITKRGQNVTFRCDPISEHNRLYWYRQTLGQGPEFLTYFQNEAQLEKSRLLSDRFSAERPKGSFSTLEIQRTEQGDSAMYLCASSSYDIRYFGAGTRLSVL.

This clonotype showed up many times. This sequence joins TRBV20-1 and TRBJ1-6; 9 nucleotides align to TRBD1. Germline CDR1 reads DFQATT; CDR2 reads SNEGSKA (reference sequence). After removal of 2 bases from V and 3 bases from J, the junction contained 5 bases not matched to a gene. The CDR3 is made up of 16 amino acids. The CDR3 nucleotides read TGCAGTGCTAGACGGGGGACAGGGCTCTATAATTCACCCCTCCACTTT. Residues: CSARRGTGLYNSPLHF.

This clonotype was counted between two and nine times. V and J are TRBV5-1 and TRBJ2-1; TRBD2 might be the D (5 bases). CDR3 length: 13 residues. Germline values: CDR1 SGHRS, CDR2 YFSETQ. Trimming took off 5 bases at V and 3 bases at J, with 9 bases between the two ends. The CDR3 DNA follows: TGCGCCAGCAGTACGGCGGGCTACAATGAGCAGTTCTTC. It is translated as CASSTAGYNEQFF.

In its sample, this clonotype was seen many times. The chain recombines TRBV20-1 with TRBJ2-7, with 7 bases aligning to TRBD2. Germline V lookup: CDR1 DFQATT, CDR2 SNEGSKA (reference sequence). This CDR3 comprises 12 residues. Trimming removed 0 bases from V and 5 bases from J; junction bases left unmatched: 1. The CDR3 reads CSAREREHEQYF. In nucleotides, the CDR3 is TGCAGTGCTAGAGAGCGGGAGCACGAGCAGTACTTC.

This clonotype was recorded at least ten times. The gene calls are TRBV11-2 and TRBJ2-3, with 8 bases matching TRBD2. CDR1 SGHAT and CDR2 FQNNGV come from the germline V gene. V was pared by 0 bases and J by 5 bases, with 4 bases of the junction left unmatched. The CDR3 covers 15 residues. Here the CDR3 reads CASSLDRGGGDTQYF. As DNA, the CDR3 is TGTGCCAGCAGCTTAGATCGGGGGGGCGGAGATACGCAGTATTTT.

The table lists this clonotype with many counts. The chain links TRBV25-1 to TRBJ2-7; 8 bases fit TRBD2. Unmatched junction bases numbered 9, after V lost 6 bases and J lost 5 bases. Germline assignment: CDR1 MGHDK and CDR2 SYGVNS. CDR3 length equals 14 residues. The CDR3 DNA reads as TGTGCCAGCAGCCGGGGGGGGAGTGTCCACGAGCAGTACTTC. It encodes CASSRGGSVHEQYF.